Below, one T cell receptor (beta chain) is given with its context. Antigen: not known. The sample originates from a study of cytomegalovirus exposure and HLA in healthy donors. Findings of the study overall: Reported performance of the classifier showed diagnosis of cytomegalovirus status with high specificity and sensitivity. In a later analysis, a missense DCLRE1C variant was linked to TCR beta V- and J-gene trimming.

The PCR employed 60 Vbeta primers together with 13 Jbeta primers. Method: immunoSEQ multiplex PCR; TCRdb's copy keeps in-frame clones and lacks some. Found here are about 76,000 clones, about 66% of them singletons; the top ten hold approximately 5%. The sequence was obtained from a man in his fifties or sixties in good health and CMV-seropositive. The sequencing sample was made of PBMCs.

DNA for the CDR3: TGTGCCAGCAGCTCAGGACATCCCTATGGCTACACCTTC. Residues: CASSSGHPYGYTF. The chain couples TRBV7-9 to TRBJ1-2; D perhaps matches TRBD1 (5 bases). The ends were cut back, 4 bases at V and 4 bases at J, with 10 bases in the middle. Looked up from germline, CDR1 is SEHNR and CDR2 is FQNEAQ (reference sequence). This CDR3 spans 13 amino acids.